This T cell receptor beta chain was sequenced for a study of T cell clonality in common variable immunodeficiency. Study conclusions and caveats: The cause of increased CVID clonality remains unclear without subpopulation sequencing. Fewer deletions and N-nucleotide insertions were reportedly seen in common variable immunodeficiency TCR beta sequences. CVID subjects had higher TCRbeta clonality than healthy controls, most marked in about a third.

This clone was recorded many times. Its antigen is not known. The CDR3 end falls 3 residues outside the read, so it is completed with the germline J gene. Germline lookup yields CDR1 SEHNR and CDR2 FQNEAQ (reference sequence). This CDR3 contains 14 residues. V lost 3 bases to trimming and J lost 4 bases, with 9 bases between them. Only in-frame clones appear in the TCRdb table, and some are missing; sequencing was by immunoSEQ multiplex PCR. The table lists about 74,000 clones, with no singletons. This chain uses TRBV7-9 with TRBJ1-4, with a weak D call TRBD1 (5 bases). The sequence was collected from a person between 18 and 70 years old in good health. The specimen sequenced was peripheral blood mononuclear cells. CDR3 in amino acids: CASSFGGSNEKLFF. Partial CDR3 DNA: TGTGCCAGCAGCTTTGGGGGGAGTAATGAAAAA.